This T cell receptor (beta chain) derives from a study of PD-L1 blockade in urothelial cancer. Profiling relied on immunoSEQ multiplex PCR, and the TCRdb table lists in-frame clones only, not all of them. The table lists about 120,000 clones, more than 85% of them singletons. Described time point: peripheral blood 6 weeks after treatment start. Per the germline V gene, CDR1 is SGHTA and CDR2 is FQGNSA. CDR3 length: 13 amino acids. Trimming stripped 4 bases from V and 4 bases from J, with 5 bases between. The V and J genes are TRBV7-2 and TRBJ2-6, with D hard to call. Sequenced here: PBMCs, sampled around atezolizumab (anti-PD-L1) treatment. This sequence originates from a man aged 55 to 69 with urothelial cancer. The CDR3 region is CASSSQGANVLTF. Here the CDR3 DNA reads TGTGCCAGCAGCTCACAGGGGGCCAACGTCCTGACTTTC.